The 17 T cell receptor beta chains reported below all come from one sample, sequenced in a study of CD8+CD57+ T cells in acquired aplastic anemia. Genomic DNA, the template, was used for profiling of the TCR beta VDJ and CDR3. TCRdb independently ran MiXCR on the reads; one entry per CDR3 protein. The data hold about 220,000 distinct CDR3 sequences, with 30% to 35% observed a single time. Sequencing was done on a sample of sorted CD4+, CD8+, or CD8+CD57+ T cells (not recorded which) from PBMCs. These receptors were taken from a human donor in good health, serving as a control.

This clonotype was counted ten times or more. The chain uses TRBV7-9 and TRBJ1-6; D is ambiguous. Germline values: CDR1 SEHNR, CDR2 FQNEAQ (reference sequence). This CDR3 has 16 amino acids. Trimming removed 2 bases at V and 7 bases at J, with 15 bases between. CDR3: CASSLRAGSDNSPLHF. As DNA, the CDR3 is TGTGCCAGCAGCTTACGTGCCGGCAGCGACAATTCACCCCTCCACTTT.

This clonotype was observed once. A single base separates this from a much larger clone, so it may be a read error. The chain links TRBV20-1 to TRBJ1-1, with 8 bases that match TRBD1. The CDR3 runs 13 residues. Germline V CDR1 and CDR2: DFQATT, SNEGSKA (reference sequence). The CDR3 spells CSVRSRTGTEAFF. In DNA, the CDR3 is TGCAGTGTTAGATCCAGGACAGGGACTGAAGCTTTCTTT.

This chain joins TRBV6-1 and TRBJ2-1; D possibly uses TRBD1 or TRBD2 (6 bases each). The CDR3 is 18 residues long. Trimming cost V 8 bases and J 8 bases, with 31 bases left between them. Looked up from germline, CDR1 is MNHNS and CDR2 is SASEGT. CDR3 residues: CASSSRPAVGGERDEQFF. The CDR3 region has the DNA TGTGCCAGCTCCTCCAGGCCCGCGGTCGGGGGCGAGAGGGATGAGCAGTTCTTC.

This sequence joins TRBV3-1 and TRBJ1-6, with a weak D call TRBD1 (6 bases). Trimming left V 2 bases short and J 1 base short, with 15 bases between. CDR1 is LGHDT, CDR2 YNNKEL, per germline (reference sequence). The CDR3 loop spans 18 amino acids. In nucleotides, the CDR3 is TGTGCCAGCAGCCAAACGAGATGGGGGGCTTCCTATAATTCACCCCTCCACTTT. It translates to CASSQTRWGASYNSPLHF.

This clonotype appeared many times. The V gene is TRBV6-6, the J gene TRBJ1-1; D not resolved. The V gene lost 5 bases and the J gene lost 0 bases, with 4 bases spanning the gap. The germline gives CDR1 MNHNY, CDR2 SVGAGI (reference sequence). The CDR3 loop spans 12 amino acids. CDR3 region: CASSRMNTEAFF. CDR3 coding DNA: TGTGCCAGCAGTCGAATGAACACTGAAGCTTTCTTT.

This clonotype was picked up a small number of times. The genes are TRBV11-2 and TRBJ2-2, with 8 bases lining up with TRBD1. The CDR3 is made up of 19 amino acids. With V trimmed by 1 base and J by 2 bases, 12 bases remained unmatched. Germline V CDR1 and CDR2: SGHAT, FQNNGV. The CDR3 sequence: CASSLVLKTRGRNTGELFF. CDR3 in DNA: TGTGCCAGCAGCTTAGTCTTGAAAACCAGGGGGCGTAACACCGGGGAGCTGTTTTTT.

On this clonotype itself: A much larger clone differs by one base, so this may be a read error. The J gene is TRBJ2-7, the V gene TRBV7-9, with 8 nucleotides matching TRBD1. Germline CDR1 reads SEHNR; CDR2 reads FQNEAQ (reference sequence). After removal of 5 bases from V and 5 bases from J, the junction contained 11 bases not matched to a gene. The CDR3 is 15 residues long. CDR3 bases: TGTGCCAGCAGCCCGGACAGGGTGGAGTGGGACGAGCAGTACTTC. Protein: CASSPDRVEWDEQYF.

This clonotype appeared many times. The J gene is TRBJ1-1, the V gene TRBV5-1, with D perhaps matching TRBD1 (6 bases). Between the trimmed V and J ends, which lost 4 bases and 8 bases, there was a span of 12 bases. The V gene's germline CDR1 is SGHRS and CDR2 YFSETQ. This CDR3 spans 12 amino acids. CDR3 DNA sequence: TGCGCCAGCAGCAGCCGGGACAAAGAAGCTTTCTTT. Protein: CASSSRDKEAFF.

This clonotype was observed once. The chain uses TRBV14 and TRBJ2-5; D uncertain. Per the germline V gene, CDR1 is SGHDN and CDR2 is FVKESK. V was cut by 3 bases and J by 10 bases, with 15 bases left in between. The CDR3 is made up of 13 amino acids. The CDR3 DNA sequence: TGTGCCAGCAGCCAGACCGTGAAGAGGATCCAGTACTTC. It yields the protein CASSQTVKRIQYF.

There are many counts of this clonotype. The J gene is TRBJ2-3, the V gene TRBV24-1, with TRBD1 matching 9 bases. V lost 4 bases, J lost 3 bases, and 7 bases stayed unmatched. The CDR3 is 16 residues long. CDR1 and CDR2 (germline): KGHDR, SFDVKD. The chain's CDR3 is CATSDRGQGRTDTQYF. CDR3 sequence (DNA): TGTGCCACCAGTGACCGGGGACAGGGTAGAACAGATACGCAGTATTTT.

This clonotype occurred a few times. This chain joins TRBV18 and TRBJ2-7; tentatively, D is TRBD1 or TRBD2 (5 bases each). The CDR3 length is 16 residues. With 8 bases removed from V and 6 bases from J, the gap between germline ends came to 26 bases. Per germline, CDR1 KGHSH and CDR2 LQKENI. The CDR3 coding sequence is TGTGCCAGCCCTCAAACGTCCGGGACCGGAGGATCCGAGCAGTACTTC. Translation: CASPQTSGTGGSEQYF.

The genes are TRBV10-3 and TRBJ2-2, with D unresolved. With 7 bases removed from V and 0 bases from J, the gap between germline ends came to 12 bases. The CDR3 is 15 amino acids. CDR1 and CDR2 (germline): ENHRY, SYGVKD. The CDR3 loop is CAINPSPSNTGELFF. CDR3 nucleotides: TGTGCCATCAATCCCAGCCCGTCGAACACCGGGGAGCTGTTTTTT.

The V gene is TRBV20-1, the J gene TRBJ2-1, with D possibly called TRBD1 or TRBD2 (5 bases each). Trimming took 3 bases from V and 3 from J, leaving 12 bases between them. This CDR3 region has 14 residues. Germline CDR1 DFQATT, CDR2 SNEGSKA (reference sequence). The CDR3 DNA follows: TGCAGTGCTAGGGGGACGCCCGGCTACAATGAGCAGTTCTTC. It encodes CSARGTPGYNEQFF.

V usage is TRBV29-1 and J usage is TRBJ1-2; D is ambiguous. V dropped 0 bases and J dropped 8 bases, with 7 bases sitting between them. From germline, CDR1 is SQVTM and CDR2 ANQGSEA. The CDR3 has 11 residues. CDR3 DNA: TGCAGCGTTGAAGACACGGGCGGCTACACCTTC. Its protein is CSVEDTGGYTF.

The chain uses TRBV6-1 and TRBJ1-6; 7 bases align to TRBD1. Germline CDR1 and CDR2: MNHNS and SASEGT. Unmatched junction bases numbered 7, after V lost 7 bases and J lost 7 bases. The CDR3 extends over 14 amino acids. CDR3 in DNA: TGTGCCAGCAATCCGGGACAGAAGAATTCACCCCTCCACTTT. Translation: CASNPGQKNSPLHF.

V is TRBV5-1 and J is TRBJ1-2; TRBD1 matches 9 bases. The junction had 6 bases not matched to a gene; V was cut back by 2 bases and J by 7 bases. Per the germline V gene, CDR1 is SGHRS and CDR2 is YFSETQ. CDR3 length: 14 residues. CDR3 sequence (DNA): TGCGCCAGCAGCTTCAACCGGGACAGGGTTGGCTACACCTTC. Its protein product is CASSFNRDRVGYTF. The full variable domain, completed using reference TRBV5-1 and TRBJ1-2, is KAGVTQTPRYLIKTRGQQVTLSCSPISGHRSVSWYQQTPGQGLQFLFEYFSETQRNKGNFPGRFSGRQFSNSRSEMNVSTLELGDSALYLCASSFNRDRVGYTFGSGTRLTVV.

The chain employs TRBV7-3 and TRBJ1-5; D remains unclear. The CDR3 contains 15 residues. Deletions cut 5 bases from V and 1 base from J, with 12 bases between. Germline-derived CDR1 and CDR2 are SGHTA and FQGTGA. CDR3 in amino acids: CASSRVKGSNQPQHF. CDR3 DNA sequence: TGTGCCAGCAGCCGCGTGAAGGGAAGCAATCAGCCCCAGCATTTT.